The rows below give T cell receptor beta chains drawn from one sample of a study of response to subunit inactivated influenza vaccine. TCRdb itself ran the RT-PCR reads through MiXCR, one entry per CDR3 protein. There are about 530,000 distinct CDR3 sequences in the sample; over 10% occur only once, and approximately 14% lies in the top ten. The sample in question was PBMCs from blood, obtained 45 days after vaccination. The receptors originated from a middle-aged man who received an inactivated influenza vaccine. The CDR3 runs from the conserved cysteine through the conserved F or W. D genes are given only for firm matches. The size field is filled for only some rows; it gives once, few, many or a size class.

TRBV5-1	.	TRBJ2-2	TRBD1	CASSSKDRGNTGELFF	TGCGCCAGCAGCTCCAAGGACAGGGGGAACACCGGGGAGCTGTTTTTT
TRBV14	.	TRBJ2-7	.	CASSRFGGNEQYF	TGTGCCAGCAGCCGATTTGGGGGTAACGAGCAGTACTTC
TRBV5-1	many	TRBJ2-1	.	CASRGGSYNEQFF	TGCGCCAGCCGAGGGGGCTCCTACAATGAGCAGTTCTTC
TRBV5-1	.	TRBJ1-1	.	CASSLGSGYQNTEAFF	TGCGCCAGCAGCTTAGGGTCGGGGTACCAGAACACTGAAGCTTTCTTT
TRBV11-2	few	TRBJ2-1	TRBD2	CASSETSHNEQFF	TGTGCCAGCAGCGAGACTAGCCACAATGAGCAGTTCTTC
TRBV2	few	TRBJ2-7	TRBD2	CASSEELAGGLPSEQYF	TGTGCCAGCAGTGAAGAGCTAGCGGGAGGCCTGCCGTCCGAGCAGTACTTC
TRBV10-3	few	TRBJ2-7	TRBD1	CAISDGTDEQYF	TGTGCCATCAGTGACGGGACAGACGAGCAGTACTTC
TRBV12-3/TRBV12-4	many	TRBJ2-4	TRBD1	CASSLAMLLNRGSAKNIQYF	TGTGCCAGCAGTTTAGCAATGCTTCTCAACAGGGGATCGGCCAAAAACATTCAGTACTTC
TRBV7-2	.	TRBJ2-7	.	CASSPDLGTGREGYF	TGTGCCAGCAGCCCCGACTTAGGGACAGGTCGGGAGGGGTACTTC
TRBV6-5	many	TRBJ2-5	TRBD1	CASSYAGQGLGETQYF	TGTGCCAGCAGTTACGCGGGACAGGGTTTGGGAGAGACCCAGTACTTC
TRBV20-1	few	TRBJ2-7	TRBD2	CSAIGTSPGEEQYF	TGCAGTGCAATTGGGACTAGCCCCGGGGAGGAGCAGTACTTC
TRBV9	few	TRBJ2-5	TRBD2	CASSVGGSRETQYF	TGTGCCAGCAGCGTGGGCGGGAGTAGAGAGACCCAGTACTTC
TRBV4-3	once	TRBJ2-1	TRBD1	CASSHPDGQGRNEQFF	TGCGCCAGCAGCCACCCGGACGGACAGGGTAGAAATGAGCAGTTCTTC
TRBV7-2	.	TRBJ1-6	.	CASSLEGTNYNSPLHF	TGTGCCAGCAGCTTAGAAGGGACTAACTATAATTCACCCCTCCACTTT
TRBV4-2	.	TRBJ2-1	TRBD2	CASSQVTSGSYNEQFF	TGTGCCAGCAGCCAAGTGACTAGCGGGAGCTACAATGAGCAGTTCTTC
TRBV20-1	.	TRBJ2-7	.	CSARDSLYGTYEQYF	TGCAGTGCTAGAGATAGTTTGTACGGGACCTACGAGCAGTACTTC
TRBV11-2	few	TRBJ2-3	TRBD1	CASSPRTGASSTDTQYF	TGTGCCAGCAGCCCCCGGACAGGTGCTTCTAGCACAGATACGCAGTATTTT
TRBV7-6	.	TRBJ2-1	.	CASSLTRNEQFF	TGTGCCAGCAGCTTGACTAGGAATGAGCAGTTCTTC
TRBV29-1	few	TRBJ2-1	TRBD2	CSGTLSGGREQFF	TGCAGCGGAACTCTGAGCGGGGGGCGAGAGCAGTTCTTC
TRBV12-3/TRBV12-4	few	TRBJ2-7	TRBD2	CASSRSGGTYEQYF	TGTGCCAGCAGCCGGTCGGGAGGGACCTACGAGCAGTACTTC
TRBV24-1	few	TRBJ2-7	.	CATTARVPYEQYF	TGTGCCACCACGGCCCGGGTACCCTACGAGCAGTACTTC
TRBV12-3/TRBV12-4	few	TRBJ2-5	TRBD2	CASSPTSGLAGGTQYF	TGTGCCAGCAGTCCGACTTCGGGACTAGCGGGTGGCACCCAGTACTTC
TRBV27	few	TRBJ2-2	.	CASSLNRALTGELFF	TGTGCCAGCAGTTTGAACAGGGCCCTCACCGGGGAGCTGTTTTTT
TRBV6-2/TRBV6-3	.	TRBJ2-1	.	CASSYYGGETYNEQFF	TGTGCCAGCAGTTACTACGGCGGGGAGACCTACAATGAGCAGTTCTTC
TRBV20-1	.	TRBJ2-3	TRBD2	CSALPGLATDTQYF	TGCAGTGCTCTTCCGGGACTAGCTACAGATACGCAGTATTTT
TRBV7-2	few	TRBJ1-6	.	CASSLGYSPLHF	TGTGCCAGCAGCTTAGGTTATTCACCCCTCCACTTT
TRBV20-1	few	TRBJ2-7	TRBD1	CSAWTGVGEQYF	TGCAGTGCCTGGACAGGGGTCGGAGAGCAGTACTTC
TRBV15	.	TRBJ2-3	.	CATSRSTGSTDTQYF	TGTGCCACCAGCAGATCCACAGGGAGCACAGATACGCAGTATTTT
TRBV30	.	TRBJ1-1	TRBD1	CAWKQGAIRGTEAFF	TGTGCCTGGAAACAGGGGGCGATACGGGGGACTGAAGCTTTCTTT
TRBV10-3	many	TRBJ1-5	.	CAITRSEEQPQHF	TGTGCCATCACCCGCTCGGAGGAACAGCCCCAGCATTTT
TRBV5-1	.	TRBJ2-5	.	CASSSGRFQETQYF	TGCGCCAGCAGCTCGGGACGGTTTCAAGAGACCCAGTACTTC
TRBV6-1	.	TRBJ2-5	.	CASSTLYQETQYF	TGTGCCAGCAGTACCTTGTACCAAGAGACCCAGTACTTC
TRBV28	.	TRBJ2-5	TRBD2	CASRIAGGPDRETQYF	TGTGCCAGCAGAATAGCGGGGGGGCCGGATCGAGAGACCCAGTACTTC
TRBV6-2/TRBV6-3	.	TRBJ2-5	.	CASSKFRGLKTQYF	TGTGCCAGCAGTAAATTTCGGGGTTTGAAGACCCAGTACTTC
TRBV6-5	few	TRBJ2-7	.	CASSYSLGHFYEQYF	TGTGCCAGCAGTTACTCTCTTGGACACTTCTACGAGCAGTACTTC
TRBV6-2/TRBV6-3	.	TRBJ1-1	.	CASRPQEIDSTEAFF	TGTGCCAGCAGGCCTCAGGAGATCGATTCCACTGAAGCTTTCTTT
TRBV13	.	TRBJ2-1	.	CASSLGRLGRGEFF	TGTGCCAGCAGCTTAGGCCGGCTAGGGCGAGGGGAGTTCTTC
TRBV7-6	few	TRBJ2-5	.	CASSRGGRETQYF	TGTGCCAGCAGCCGAGGGGGGAGAGAGACCCAGTACTTC
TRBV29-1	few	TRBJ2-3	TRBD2	CSVDRLAGVQDTQYF	TGCAGCGTGGACAGACTAGCGGGAGTCCAAGATACGCAGTATTTT
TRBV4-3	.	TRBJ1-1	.	CASSQDSRKGTEAFF	TGCGCCAGCAGCCAAGACTCGAGAAAAGGGACTGAAGCTTTCTTT
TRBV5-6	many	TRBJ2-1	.	CASSPGVGEQFF	TGTGCCAGCAGCCCTGGCGTAGGTGAGCAGTTCTTC
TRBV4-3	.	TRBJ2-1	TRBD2	CASSQDGTSGGPNEQFF	TGCGCCAGCAGCCAAGACGGGACTAGCGGGGGGCCGAATGAGCAGTTCTTC
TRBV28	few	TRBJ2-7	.	CASSLPAYEQYF	TGTGCCAGCAGTTTGCCAGCCTACGAGCAGTACTTC
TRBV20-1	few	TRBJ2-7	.	CSAKRGAGSYEQYF	TGCAGTGCCAAGAGGGGGGCTGGGTCCTACGAGCAGTACTTC
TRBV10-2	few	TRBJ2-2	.	CASSEGQPGELFF	TGCGCCAGCAGTGAGGGACAGCCCGGGGAGCTGTTTTTT
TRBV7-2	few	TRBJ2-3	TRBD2	CASSPRLAGSDTQYF	TGTGCCAGCAGCCCTCGACTAGCGGGAAGTGATACGCAGTATTTT
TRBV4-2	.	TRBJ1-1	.	CASSKAGEFTEAFF	TGTGCCAGCAGCAAAGCAGGGGAGTTCACTGAAGCTTTCTTT
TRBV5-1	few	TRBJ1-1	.	CASSLSKDRTEAFF	TGCGCCAGCAGCTTGAGCAAGGATAGGACTGAAGCTTTCTTT
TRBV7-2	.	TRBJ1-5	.	CASSLGGEPWEPQHF	TGTGCCAGCAGCTTAGGCGGCGAACCCTGGGAGCCCCAGCATTTT
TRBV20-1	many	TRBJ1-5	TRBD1	CSARAGQGHQPQHF	TGCAGTGCTAGGGCCGGACAGGGACATCAGCCCCAGCATTTT
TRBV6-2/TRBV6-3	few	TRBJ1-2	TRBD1	CASSYSPTGGHTF	TGTGCCAGCAGTTACTCCCCGACAGGGGGGCACACCTTC
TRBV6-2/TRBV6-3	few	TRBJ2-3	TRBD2	CASSYSTGGGRAQYF	TGTGCCAGCAGTTACTCAACCGGAGGCGGGAGAGCGCAGTATTTT
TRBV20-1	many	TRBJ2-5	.	CSAKQGQETQYF	TGCAGTGCGAAACAGGGACAAGAGACCCAGTACTTC
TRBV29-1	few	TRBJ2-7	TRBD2	CSVGGLAGSYEQYF	TGCAGCGTTGGGGGACTAGCGGGGTCCTACGAGCAGTACTTC
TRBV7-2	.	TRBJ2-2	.	CASSLGRGAANTGELFF	TGTGCCAGCAGCTTAGGCCGCGGGGCAGCAAACACCGGGGAGCTGTTTTTT